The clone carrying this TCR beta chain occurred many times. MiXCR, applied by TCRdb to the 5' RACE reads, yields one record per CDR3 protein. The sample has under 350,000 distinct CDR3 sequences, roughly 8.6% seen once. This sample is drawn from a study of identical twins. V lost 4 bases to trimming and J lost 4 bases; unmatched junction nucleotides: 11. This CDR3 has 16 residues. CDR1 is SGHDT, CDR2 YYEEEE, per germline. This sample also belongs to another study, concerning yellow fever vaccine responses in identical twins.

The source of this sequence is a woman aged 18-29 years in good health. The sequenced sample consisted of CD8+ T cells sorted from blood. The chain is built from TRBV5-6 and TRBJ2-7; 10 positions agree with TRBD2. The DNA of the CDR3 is TGTGCCAGCAGCCCTACAACTAGCGGGATCCCTTACGAGCAGTACTTC. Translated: CASSPTTSGIPYEQYF.